Presented here are 26 T cell receptor beta chains from one specimen sequenced in a study of CD8+CD57+ T cells in acquired aplastic anemia. Genomic DNA was employed as the template in profiling TCR beta VDJ and CDR3. TCRdb called the reads again in MiXCR, with one record for every CDR3 protein. The sample lists roughly 260,000 distinct CDR3 sequences, 47% occurring once. Patients sequenced had flow cytometry evidence of CD8+CD57+ cell expansion. The sequenced sample consisted of sorted CD4+, CD8+, or CD8+CD57+ T cells (not recorded which) from PBMCs. The origin of the receptors is a human donor with aplastic anemia.

The chain uses TRBV2 and TRBJ2-1; TRBD2 aligns across 9 bases. With 9 bases clipped from V and 4 bases from J, the junction kept 7 bases outside the gene matches. CDR1 is SNHLY, CDR2 FYNNEI, per germline. This CDR3 is 14 amino acids long. CDR3 nucleotides: TGTGCCAGTCAGACTAGCGGACAATACAATGAGCAGTTCTTC. Encoded protein: CASQTSGQYNEQFF.

This clonotype was seen ten or more times. The gene calls are TRBV4-3 and TRBJ1-1, with a weak D call TRBD1 (6 bases). Trimming pared 1 base from V and 0 bases from J, leaving 9 bases between. CDR1 and CDR2 from the germline V gene are LGHNA and YSLEER. The CDR3 consists of 15 residues. DNA of the CDR3: TGCGCCAGCAGCCAAGGGACAGCTATGAACACTGAAGCTTTCTTT. Protein sequence: CASSQGTAMNTEAFF.

The rearrangement joins TRBV10-1 to TRBJ2-6; D not certain. This CDR3 has 16 amino acids. Trimming removed 4 bases from V and 1 base from J, with 11 bases in between. CDR1 and CDR2 from the germline V gene are WNHNN and SYGVQD (reference sequence). CDR3 in DNA: TGCGCCAGCAGTGTGGGCTTTGGGTCTGGGGCCAACGTCCTGACTTTC. This encodes CASSVGFGSGANVLTF.

This clonotype was observed a few times. V gene TRBV28 combines with J gene TRBJ1-2; D gene unclear. The CDR3 has 16 amino acids. Germline V gene sequence: CDR1 MDHEN, CDR2 SYDVKM. Trimming shortened V by 1 base and J by 0 bases, and 12 bases separated the two germline ends. This CDR3 is CASSLLATKANYGYTF. The CDR3 nucleotides are TGTGCCAGCAGTTTATTGGCAACTAAAGCTAACTATGGCTACACCTTC.

This clonotype was recorded at least ten times. The chain carries TRBV7-8 and TRBJ2-5; perhaps D is TRBD1 or TRBD2 (7 bases each). CDR1 and CDR2 from the germline V gene are SGHVS and FQNEAQ. CDR3 length: 16 amino acids. Trimming removed 5 bases at V and 1 base at J, with 17 bases between. DNA for the CDR3: TGTGCCAGCAGCCCAGGGGGGGCCCTGATCCAAGAGACCCAGTACTTC. It yields the protein CASSPGGALIQETQYF.

This clonotype has at least ten counts. The chain combines TRBV7-9 with TRBJ1-2; D not resolved. The CDR3 has 16 residues. The V end was cut by 2 bases, the J end by 8 bases, with 21 bases between. CDR1 and CDR2 from the germline V gene are SEHNR and FQNEAQ (reference sequence). The CDR3 region has the DNA TGTGCCAGCAGCTTAATATCCGGCAGGATCTCAACCGGCTACACCTTC. Amino acids: CASSLISGRISTGYTF.

There are many counts of this clonotype. This rearrangement joins TRBV29-1 to TRBJ2-1; D gene uncertain. The germline gives CDR1 SQVTM, CDR2 ANQGSEA. V dropped 3 bases and J dropped 1 base, with 7 bases sitting between them. This CDR3 is 13 amino acids long. The CDR3 loop reads CSVDVRSYNEQFF. CDR3 sequence (DNA): TGCAGCGTTGACGTGCGGTCCTACAATGAGCAGTTCTTC.

This clonotype has more than one count but fewer than ten. This sequence joins TRBV6-5 and TRBJ2-3; weak D call: TRBD2 (5 bases). From germline, CDR1 is MNHEY and CDR2 SVGAGI. There are 15 residues in the CDR3. Between the trimmed V and J ends, which lost 0 bases and 1 base, there was a span of 8 bases. The CDR3 bases are TGTGCCAGCAGTTACTCAGCCGGGGGCACAGATACGCAGTATTTT. Protein sequence: CASSYSAGGTDTQYF.

Ten or more counts support this clonotype. The genes are TRBV20-1 and TRBJ1-5, with a weak D call TRBD1 (6 bases). This CDR3 comprises 13 residues. The V gene's germline CDR1 is DFQATT and CDR2 SNEGSKA (reference sequence). Trimming removed 0 bases from V and 7 bases from J, with 10 bases in between. The CDR3 sequence is CSARDLRGQPQHF. DNA for the CDR3: TGCAGTGCTAGAGATCTCAGGGGCCAGCCCCAGCATTTT.

There are many counts of this clonotype. The V call is TRBV7-9, the J call TRBJ2-3, with TRBD2 matching 12 bases. There are 16 residues in the CDR3. Germline values: CDR1 SEHNR, CDR2 FQNEAQ (reference sequence). The J segment lost 6 bases and the V segment lost 5 bases, leaving 9 bases of the junction unmatched. CDR3 loop: CASSGRLAGVGDTQYF. CDR3 bases: TGTGCCAGCAGCGGGAGACTAGCGGGAGTTGGGGATACGCAGTATTTT.

This clonotype was observed at least ten times. This chain uses TRBV9 with TRBJ2-1; possibly TRBD1 for D (5 bases). The CDR3 is 16 amino acids. Germline CDR1 is SGDLS and CDR2 is YYNGEE. V was cut by 0 bases and J by 5 bases, with 15 bases left in between. The CDR3 DNA follows: TGTGCCAGCAGCGTAGCCGGGCAGGGCTTAAACAATGAGCAGTTCTTC. It encodes CASSVAGQGLNNEQFF.

The chain carries TRBV9 and TRBJ2-3; 12 nucleotides line up with TRBD2. CDR1 SGDLS and CDR2 YYNGEE come from the germline V gene. With 4 bases clipped from V and 0 bases from J, the junction kept 15 bases outside the gene matches. The CDR3 has 20 amino acids. The CDR3 DNA follows: TGTGCCAGCAGCCAAGATCCACTAGCGGGAGGAGGGCTTAGCACAGATACGCAGTATTTT. Translation: CASSQDPLAGGGLSTDTQYF.

This sequence joins TRBV2 and TRBJ2-7, with D possibly matching TRBD1 (6 bases). The V end lost 6 bases, the J end lost 3 bases, and 24 bases lay between the germline ends. Germline V gene data show CDR1 as SNHLY and CDR2 as FYNNEI. This CDR3 spans 17 amino acids. This CDR3 reads CASSQDTNRAYYYEQYF. CDR3 nucleotides: TGTGCCAGCAGCCAAGATACGAACAGGGCCTACTACTACGAGCAGTACTTC.

CDR3 region: CASSRTGDYGYTF. CDR3 sequence (DNA): TGTGCCAGCAGTCGGACAGGGGACTATGGCTACACCTTC. This chain links TRBV2 with TRBJ1-2, with 9 bases identical to TRBD1. CDR3 length: 13 amino acids. Trimming took 5 bases from V and 3 from J; bases not matched to a gene: 1. Germline V gives CDR1 SNHLY, CDR2 FYNNEI.

This clonotype has at least ten counts. The V gene is TRBV12-3 or TRBV12-4, the J gene TRBJ1-1; unclear D gene. V shed 8 bases and J shed 1 base, with 11 bases lying between them. The CDR3 runs 13 residues. CDR3 protein: CASSGRWNTEAFF. The CDR3 DNA follows: TGTGCCAGCTCTGGTCGGTGGAACACTGAAGCTTTCTTT.

The chain carries TRBV7-9 and TRBJ1-1; 7 bases line up with TRBD1. CDR1 and CDR2 (germline): SEHNR, FQNEAQ (reference sequence). Germline trimming cut 5 bases from V and 0 bases from J; bases unmatched to any gene: 12. This CDR3 is 17 amino acids long. CDR3 region: CASSRHHDRAMNTEAFF. CDR3 nucleotide sequence: TGTGCCAGCAGCCGACACCATGACAGGGCGATGAACACTGAAGCTTTCTTT.

This clonotype came up a few times. A much larger clone lies one base from this, so it may be a read error. This rearrangement joins TRBV25-1 to TRBJ2-7; a possible D gene is TRBD1 (5 bases). CDR1 and CDR2 from the germline V gene are MGHDK and SYGVNS. The CDR3 consists of 11 residues. Trimming stripped 7 bases from V and 2 bases from J, with 6 bases between. Here the CDR3 DNA reads TGTGCCAGCAAGACAGCCTACGAGCAGTACTTC. This gives the protein CASKTAYEQYF.

The chain carries TRBV6-5 and TRBJ1-2; D might be TRBD1 (5 bases). The length of the CDR3 is 11 residues. Per the germline V gene, CDR1 is MNHEY and CDR2 is SVGAGI. The V gene lost 4 bases and the J gene lost 12 bases, with 12 bases spanning the gap. CDR3 residues: CASSSGNGNTF. The CDR3 DNA is TGTGCCAGCAGTTCAGGGAATGGAAACACCTTC.

Worth noting for this clonotype: The conserved phenylalanine or tryptophan normally closing the CDR3 is absent here, so this likely arose from a read error. No DNA is shown, since the ends of the CDR3 on it are uncertain; the CDR3 is the one TCRdb lists. The V and J genes are TRBV20-1 and TRBJ1-1; TRBD1 is taken as the D call from the table, unchecked against the DNA. Germline assignment: CDR1 DFQATT and CDR2 SNEGSKA (reference sequence). Counting both end residues, the CDR3 totals 11 amino acids. CDR3 sequence: CSARLTGTDLL.

The rearrangement uses TRBV14 and TRBJ2-5; possibly TRBD2 for D (5 bases). This CDR3 contains 15 residues. V was clipped by 0 bases and J by 1 base, with 9 bases between them. Looked up from germline, CDR1 is SGHDN and CDR2 is FVKESK. CDR3 region: CASSQESGGQETQYF. The CDR3 bases are TGTGCCAGCAGCCAAGAGAGCGGAGGCCAAGAGACCCAGTACTTC.

This clonotype appeared a single time. The rearrangement links TRBV7-2 to TRBJ2-1; no definite D call. CDR1 is SGHTA, CDR2 FQGNSA, per germline. V was pared by 10 bases and J by 0 bases, with 10 bases between. The length of the CDR3 is 13 residues. DNA for the CDR3: TGTGCCATAGGGCGGTCCTCCTACAATGAGCAGTTCTTC. Translated: CAIGRSSYNEQFF.

The CDR3 reads CAISTTRTYEQYF. CDR3 coding DNA: TGTGCCATCAGTACCACACGAACCTACGAGCAGTACTTC. The chain joins TRBV10-3 to TRBJ2-7; D is unresolved. V was shortened by 5 bases and J by 2 bases, with 10 bases between the two germline ends. This CDR3 has 13 residues. CDR1 and CDR2 (germline): ENHRY, SYGVKD.

The table lists this clonotype with many counts. The V and J genes are TRBV5-5 and TRBJ1-1; 7 bases line up with TRBD1. Germline loops: CDR1 SGHKS, CDR2 YYEKEE (reference sequence). V lost 2 bases to trimming and J lost 6 bases; unmatched junction nucleotides: 4. The CDR3 consists of 13 residues. Here the CDR3 reads CASSFYRGPEAFF. The CDR3 bases are TGTGCCAGCAGCTTTTACAGGGGACCTGAAGCTTTCTTT.

This clonotype has a count of ten or more. The chain recombines TRBV3-1 with TRBJ2-7; 7 bases map to TRBD2. The V gene's germline CDR1 is LGHDT and CDR2 YNNKEL (reference sequence). After removal of 6 bases from V and 6 bases from J, the junction contained 11 bases not matched to a gene. This CDR3 has 14 amino acids. CDR3: CASSVRLALAEQYF. The CDR3 nucleotides read TGTGCCAGCAGTGTTAGACTAGCTCTTGCCGAGCAGTACTTC.

The chain carries TRBV19 and TRBJ2-7; no firm D call. Per the germline V gene, CDR1 is LNHDA and CDR2 is SQIVND (reference sequence). Trimming cost V 5 bases and J 3 bases, with 14 bases left between them. The CDR3 loop spans 14 amino acids. The CDR3 loop is CASSPDSGNYEQYF. The CDR3 DNA sequence: TGTGCCAGTAGTCCTGACTCCGGCAACTACGAGCAGTACTTC.

On this clonotype: The CDR3 end shows no conserved phenylalanine or tryptophan, and so a read error is likely. CDR3 sequence (DNA): TGCAGGGGTCAGGGCGCCTATGGCTACACCTTA. Its protein product is CRGQGAYGYTL. The J gene is TRBJ1-2, the V gene TRBV29-1; TRBD1 might be the D (5 bases). From germline, CDR1 is SQVTM and CDR2 ANQGSEA. This CDR3 has 11 amino acids.